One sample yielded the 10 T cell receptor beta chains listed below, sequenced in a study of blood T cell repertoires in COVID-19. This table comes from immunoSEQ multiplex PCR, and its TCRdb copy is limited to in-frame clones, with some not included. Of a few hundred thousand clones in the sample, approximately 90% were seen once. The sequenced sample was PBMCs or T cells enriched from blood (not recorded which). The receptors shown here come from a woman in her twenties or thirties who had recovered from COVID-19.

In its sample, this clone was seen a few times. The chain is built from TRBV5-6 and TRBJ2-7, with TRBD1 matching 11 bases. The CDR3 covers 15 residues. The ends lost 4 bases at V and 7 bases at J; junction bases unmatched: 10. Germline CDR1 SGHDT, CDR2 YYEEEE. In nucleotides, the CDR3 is TGTGCCAGCAGCGCCCTACCCCGGGACAGGGGGGAGCAGTACTTC. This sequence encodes CASSALPRDRGEQYF.

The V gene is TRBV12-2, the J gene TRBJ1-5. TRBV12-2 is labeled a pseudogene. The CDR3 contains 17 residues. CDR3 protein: CASRLGSSPYSNQPQHF. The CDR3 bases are TGTGCAAGTCGCTTGGGTTCTAGTCCCTATAGCAATCAGCCCCAGCATTTT.

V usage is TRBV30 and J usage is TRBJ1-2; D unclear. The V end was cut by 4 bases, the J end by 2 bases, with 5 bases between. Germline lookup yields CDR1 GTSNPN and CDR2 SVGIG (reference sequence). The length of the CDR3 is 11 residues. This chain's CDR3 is CAWKRNYGYTF. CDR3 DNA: TGTGCCTGGAAGCGGAACTATGGCTACACCTTC.

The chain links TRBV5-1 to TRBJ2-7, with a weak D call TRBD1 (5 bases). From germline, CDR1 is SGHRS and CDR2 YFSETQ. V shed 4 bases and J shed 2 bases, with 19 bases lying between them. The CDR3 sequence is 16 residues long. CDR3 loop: CASSPGRQRTTYEQYF. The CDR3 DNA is TGCGCCAGCAGCCCTGGGCGACAGCGAACTACCTACGAGCAGTACTTC.

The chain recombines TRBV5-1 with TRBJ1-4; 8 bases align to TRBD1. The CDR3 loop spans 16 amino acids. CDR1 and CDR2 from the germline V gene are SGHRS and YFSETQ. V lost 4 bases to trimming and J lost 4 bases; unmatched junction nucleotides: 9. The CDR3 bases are TGCGCCAGCAGCATAACAGGACAGGGTGGTAATGAAAAACTGTTTTTT. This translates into CASSITGQGGNEKLFF.

As DNA, the CDR3 is TGTGCCAGCCAGCTAAAAACCGGGACAGGGAGCAACGAGCAGTACTTC. This codes for CASQLKTGTGSNEQYF. This chain uses TRBV19 with TRBJ2-7, with 9 bases lining up with TRBD1. After removal of 9 bases from V and 5 bases from J, the junction contained 17 bases not matched to a gene. The CDR3 runs 16 residues. Germline CDR1 is LNHDA and CDR2 is SQIVND (reference sequence).

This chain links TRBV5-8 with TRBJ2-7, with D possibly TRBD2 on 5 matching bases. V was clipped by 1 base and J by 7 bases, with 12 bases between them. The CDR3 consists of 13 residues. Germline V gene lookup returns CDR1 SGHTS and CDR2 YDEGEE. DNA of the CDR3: TGTGCCAGCAGCTTGCTATCCGGGGTTGAGCAGTACTTC. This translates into CASSLLSGVEQYF.

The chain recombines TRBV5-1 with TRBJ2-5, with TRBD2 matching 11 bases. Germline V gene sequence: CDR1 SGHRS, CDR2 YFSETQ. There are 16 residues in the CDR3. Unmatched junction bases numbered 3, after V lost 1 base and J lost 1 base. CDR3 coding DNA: TGCGCCAGCAGCTTGAATCTAGCGGGGGGCCAAGAGACCCAGTACTTC. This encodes CASSLNLAGGQETQYF. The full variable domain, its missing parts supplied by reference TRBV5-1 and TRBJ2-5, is KAGVTQTPRYLIKTRGQQVTLSCSPISGHRSVSWYQQTPGQGLQFLFEYFSETQRNKGNFPGRFSGRQFSNSRSEMNVSTLELGDSALYLCASSLNLAGGQETQYFGPGTRLLVL.

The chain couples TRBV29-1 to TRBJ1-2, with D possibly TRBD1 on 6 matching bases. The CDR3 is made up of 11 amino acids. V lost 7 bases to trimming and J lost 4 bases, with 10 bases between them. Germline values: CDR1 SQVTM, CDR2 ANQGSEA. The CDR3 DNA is TGCAGCGATGGGGGCTTCTATGGCTACACCTTC. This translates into CSDGGFYGYTF. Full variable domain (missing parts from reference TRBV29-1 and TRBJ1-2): SAVISQKPSRDICQRGTSLTIQCQVDSQVTMMFWYRQQPGQSLTLIATANQGSEATYESGFVIDKFPISRPNLTFSTLTVSNMSPEDSSIYLCSDGGFYGYTFGSGTRLTVV.

CDR3 loop: CSVEGQGTEKLFF. In DNA, the CDR3 is TGCAGCGTTGAAGGACAGGGTACTGAAAAACTGTTTTTT. V is TRBV29-1 and J is TRBJ1-4; TRBD1 agrees at 7 bases. The CDR3 spans 13 residues. With V trimmed by 1 base and J by 7 bases, 3 bases remained unmatched. CDR1 is SQVTM, CDR2 ANQGSEA, per germline.